Presented here are 32 T cell receptor beta chains from one specimen sequenced in a study of blood T cell repertoires in COVID-19 (dated by TCRdb to 2018 to 2020). Library preparation was by the immunoSEQ multiplex PCR assay. Drawn from immuneACCESS, this table holds only the in-frame rearrangements with V and J called that TCRdb kept. Clones are partly lost; checked studies trace under half to an unresolved V gene and leave the rest unexplained. This sample comprises some 82,000 clones, 80% to 85% of them detected only once. In total, the top ten clones hold around 40% of the sample. Sequencing input: peripheral blood. These receptor sequences come from an elderly man with acute or convalescent COVID-19.

In nucleotides, the CDR3 is TGTGCCAGCAGCCCCAACAGGGAAGGAGCTTTCTTT. This encodes CASSPNREGAFF. The V call is TRBV3-1 (or the pseudogene TRBV3-2), the J call TRBJ1-1, with D perhaps TRBD1 (6 bases). V was clipped by 4 bases and J by 10 bases, with 13 bases between them. Germline-derived CDR1 and CDR2 are LGHDT and YNNKEL (reference sequence). The CDR3 is 12 amino acids.

This clone was seen a few times. The gene calls are TRBV3-1 (or the pseudogene TRBV3-2) and TRBJ1-5, with a tentative D call TRBD1 (5 bases). This CDR3 region has 17 residues. V gave up 0 bases and J gave up 2 bases, with 14 bases separating them. Germline V gene data show CDR1 as LGHDT and CDR2 as YNNKEL (reference sequence). The CDR3 sequence: CASSQDYGPRGNQPQHF. CDR3 DNA sequence: TGTGCCAGCAGCCAAGATTACGGCCCCAGGGGCAATCAGCCCCAGCATTTT.

The rearrangement uses TRBV19 and TRBJ1-1, with D perhaps matching TRBD1 (6 bases). This CDR3 is 15 amino acids long. V lost 5 bases and J lost 0, with 13 bases in between. Germline V lookup: CDR1 LNHDA, CDR2 SQIVND (reference sequence). In DNA, the CDR3 is TGTGCCAGTAGTGAGCAGGGGATCATGAACACTGAAGCTTTCTTT. This codes for CASSEQGIMNTEAFF.

The CDR3 DNA sequence: TGTGCCAGCTCACCAGGTAGTGAAAACACTGAAGCTTTCTTT. Its translation: CASSPGSENTEAFF. The chain combines TRBV18 with TRBJ1-1; no clear D. There are 14 residues in the CDR3. The germline V and J ends were trimmed by 2 bases and 2 bases, with 9 bases remaining between them. CDR1 and CDR2 from the germline V gene are KGHSH and LQKENI.

This clone appeared a single time. The J gene is TRBJ2-3, the V gene TRBV7-3; perhaps TRBD2 as D (6 bases). This CDR3 spans 17 amino acids. V lost 5 bases to trimming and J lost 1 base, with 19 bases between them. Germline lookup yields CDR1 SGHTA and CDR2 FQGTGA. DNA for the CDR3: TGTGCCAGCAGCAAATCCCCATACGGGAGCGGCACAGATACGCAGTATTTT. It yields the protein CASSKSPYGSGTDTQYF.

This chain joins TRBV2 and TRBJ1-6, with 7 bases that match TRBD1. In germline, CDR1 is SNHLY, CDR2 FYNNEI. Trimming took 8 bases from V and 7 from J; bases not matched to a gene: 5. CDR3 length: 13 residues. CDR3: CASSGQSNSPLHF. The CDR3 DNA sequence: TGTGCCAGCTCGGGACAGTCAAATTCACCCCTCCACTTT. The whole variable domain, filled in from reference TRBV2 and TRBJ1-6, reads EPEVTQTPSHQVTQMGQEVILRCVPISNHLYFYWYRQILGQKVEFLVSFYNNEISEKSEIFDDQFSVERPDGSNFTLKIRSTKLEDSAMYFCASSGQSNSPLHFGNGTRLTVT.

The V and J genes are TRBV7-9 and TRBJ1-2; 8 bases agree with TRBD1. There are 14 residues in the CDR3. Trimming removed 1 base from V and 6 bases from J; junction bases left unmatched: 4. Germline values: CDR1 SEHNR, CDR2 FQNEAQ (reference sequence). The CDR3 reads CASSLDRGSDGYTF. The CDR3, as DNA: TGTGCCAGCAGCTTAGACAGGGGGAGTGATGGCTACACCTTC.

This clone was observed once. The CDR3 DNA follows: TGTGCCAGCAGTTCTGACAGCGTCTACGAGCAGTACTTC. Residues: CASSSDSVYEQYF. The chain joins TRBV2 to TRBJ2-7; perhaps TRBD1 as D (5 bases). The CDR3 spans 13 residues. V was shortened by 5 bases and J by 3 bases, with 11 bases between the two germline ends. The V gene's germline CDR1 is SNHLY and CDR2 FYNNEI.

This clone was seen a handful of times. V and J are TRBV6-5 and TRBJ2-5; weak D call: TRBD2 (5 bases). The CDR3 extends over 14 amino acids. The ends were cut back, 6 bases at V and 2 bases at J, with 13 bases in the middle. In germline, CDR1 is MNHEY, CDR2 SVGAGI. In DNA form, the CDR3 reads TGTGCCAGCAGGTTCCCCGGGGATCAAGAGACCCAGTACTTC. Amino acids: CASRFPGDQETQYF.

The rearrangement uses TRBV2 and TRBJ2-7; D is possibly TRBD1 (6 bases). This CDR3 is 15 amino acids long. V was cut by 5 bases and J by 1 base, with 15 bases left in between. Germline V gives CDR1 SNHLY, CDR2 FYNNEI. The CDR3 DNA follows: TGTGCCAGCAGTTATGCCGGGACATTTTCCTACGAGCAGTACTTC. It is translated as CASSYAGTFSYEQYF.

There are many counts of this clone. The chain joins TRBV27 to TRBJ1-1, with 11 bases fitting TRBD1. Germline lookup yields CDR1 MNHEY and CDR2 SMNVEV (reference sequence). With 3 bases clipped from V and 4 bases from J, the junction kept 4 bases outside the gene matches. This CDR3 spans 15 amino acids. In DNA, the CDR3 is TGTGCCAGCAGTTTGACCGGGACAGGGGGCACTGAAGCTTTCTTT. Its translation: CASSLTGTGGTEAFF.

The chain combines TRBV29-1 with TRBJ1-4, with a weak D call TRBD1 (5 bases). The CDR3 has 13 residues. V lost 6 bases to trimming and J lost 4 bases, with 12 bases between them. Germline V CDR1 and CDR2: SQVTM, ANQGSEA. The CDR3 here is CSVLRDFNEKLFF. CDR3 sequence (DNA): TGCAGCGTGCTCCGGGACTTTAATGAAAAACTGTTTTTT.

The J gene is TRBJ2-5, the V gene TRBV7-8; 10 bases match TRBD1. This CDR3 spans 15 amino acids. The V segment lost 0 bases and the J segment 6 bases; nucleotides outside the gene matches: 4. The V gene's germline CDR1 is SGHVS and CDR2 FQNEAQ. This CDR3 reads CASSLAGTGVQTQYF. As DNA, the CDR3 is TGTGCCAGCAGCTTAGCGGGGACAGGGGTGCAGACCCAGTACTTC. Full variable domain (missing parts from reference TRBV7-8 and TRBJ2-5): GAGVSQSPRYKVAKRGQDVALRCDPISGHVSLFWYQQALGQGPEFLTYFQNEAQLDKSGLPSDRFFAERPEGSVSTLKIQRTQQEDSAVYLCASSLAGTGVQTQYFGPGTRLLVL.

CDR3 amino acids: CAWSIGAGGVYSNQPQHF. The DNA for the CDR3 is TGTGCCTGGAGTATCGGTGCAGGGGGCGTCTATAGCAATCAGCCCCAGCATTTT. The rearrangement links TRBV30 to TRBJ1-5; TRBD1 aligns across 8 bases. V shed 2 bases and J 0 bases; nucleotides not matched to a gene: 12. This CDR3 is built from 18 residues. CDR1 and CDR2 (germline): GTSNPN, SVGIG (reference sequence).

This clone was detected only once. V usage is TRBV7-2 and J usage is TRBJ2-3; 7 bases are a match to TRBD2. This CDR3 contains 16 residues. The germline V gene has CDR1 SGHTA and CDR2 FQGNSA. The V segment lost 1 base and the J segment 2 bases; nucleotides outside the gene matches: 6. The CDR3 nucleotides read TGTGCCAGCAGCTTAGGAAGCGGGATAACCACAGATACGCAGTATTTT. Its translation is CASSLGSGITTDTQYF.

This chain connects TRBV28 to TRBJ2-1; no clear D. The CDR3 runs 15 residues. From germline, CDR1 is MDHEN and CDR2 SYDVKM. V was trimmed by 3 bases and J by 0 bases, leaving 9 bases between them. The CDR3 nucleotides read TGTGCCAGCAGTTTGCGGCGGAGCTCCTACAATGAGCAGTTCTTC. This encodes CASSLRRSSYNEQFF.

This clone has just a few counts. The rearrangement links TRBV6-5 to TRBJ2-7; 8 bases fit TRBD1. This CDR3 is built from 15 residues. V shed 6 bases, J shed 2 bases, and the junction held 9 bases outside the gene matches. The germline V gene has CDR1 MNHEY and CDR2 SVGAGI. CDR3 coding DNA: TGTGCCAGCAGCCCACGGACAGGGCGTACCTACGAGCAGTACTTC. Encoded protein: CASSPRTGRTYEQYF.

The V and J genes are TRBV28 and TRBJ2-7; TRBD1 agrees at 9 bases. The germline CDR1 and CDR2 sequences are MDHEN and SYDVKM. After removal of 5 bases from V and 6 bases from J, the junction contained 11 bases not matched to a gene. There are 15 residues in the CDR3. CDR3 loop: CASSPRDRVPVEQYF. CDR3 DNA sequence: TGTGCCAGCAGTCCCCGGGACAGGGTTCCGGTCGAGCAGTACTTC.

This CDR3 reads CATSGHKTGTVSYNEQFF. For the CDR3, the DNA is TGTGCCACCAGTGGACATAAGACCGGGACTGTGTCCTACAATGAGCAGTTCTTC. The chain uses TRBV24-1 and TRBJ2-1, with D possibly TRBD2 on 6 matching bases. The V end lost 5 bases, the J end lost 1 base, and 20 bases lay between the germline ends. Germline lookup yields CDR1 KGHDR and CDR2 SFDVKD. CDR3 size: 18 residues.

The V and J genes are TRBV27 and TRBJ2-3; TRBD2 matches at 7 bases. The germline V gene encodes CDR1 MNHEY and CDR2 SMNVEV (reference sequence). The CDR3 has 13 residues. Germline trimming cut 6 bases from V and 3 bases from J; bases unmatched to any gene: 3. The CDR3 nucleotides are TGTGCCAGCAGACTAGCGTTTACAGATACGCAGTATTTT. Amino acids: CASRLAFTDTQYF.

The genes are TRBV18 and TRBJ1-2, with unresolved D. Germline-derived CDR1 and CDR2 are KGHSH and LQKENI. The CDR3 is 16 amino acids. Trimming pared 0 bases from V and 7 bases from J, leaving 18 bases between. This CDR3 reads CASSPPAGGRAGGYTF. DNA of the CDR3: TGTGCCAGCTCACCACCGGCAGGCGGACGAGCGGGTGGCTACACCTTC.

This rearrangement joins TRBV6-4 to TRBJ2-1, with TRBD1 identical over 8 bases. After removal of 4 bases from V and 2 bases from J, the junction contained 4 bases not matched to a gene. This CDR3 has 15 amino acids. Germline CDR1 is MRHNA and CDR2 is SNTAGT. The CDR3 DNA reads TGTGCCAGCAGTGCGACAGGGGTTCCCTACAATGAGCAGTTCTTC. Its translation is CASSATGVPYNEQFF.

The J gene is TRBJ2-1, the V gene TRBV5-1; 13 bases are a match to TRBD2. Germline CDR1 reads SGHRS; CDR2 reads YFSETQ. The V and J ends lost 2 bases and 7 bases, in that order; junction bases with no gene match: 3. This CDR3 is built from 15 residues. The CDR3 spells CASSLRTSGSNEQFF. CDR3 coding DNA: TGCGCCAGCAGCTTACGGACTAGCGGGAGTAATGAGCAGTTCTTC. Full variable domain (outside the CDR3, taken from reference TRBV5-1 and TRBJ2-1): KAGVTQTPRYLIKTRGQQVTLSCSPISGHRSVSWYQQTPGQGLQFLFEYFSETQRNKGNFPGRFSGRQFSNSRSEMNVSTLELGDSALYLCASSLRTSGSNEQFFGPGTRLTVL.

This clone has more than one count but fewer than ten. The DNA for the CDR3 is TGTGCCAGCAGTGAGGGCTGGGGAGATGAAAAACTGTTTTTT. This encodes CASSEGWGDEKLFF. This chain links TRBV6-1 with TRBJ1-4; no clear D gene. Per the germline V gene, CDR1 is MNHNS and CDR2 is SASEGT. This CDR3 region has 14 residues. The germline V and J ends were trimmed by 3 bases and 6 bases, with 11 bases remaining between them.

The chain uses TRBV5-1 and TRBJ1-5, with 9 bases fitting TRBD1. Germline-derived CDR1 and CDR2 are SGHRS and YFSETQ. V shed 3 bases, J shed 5 bases, and the junction held 6 bases outside the gene matches. The CDR3 is 15 amino acids. CDR3 DNA sequence: TGCGCCAGCAGCTCCGGGACAGGGAACGATCAGCCCCAGCATTTT. Translation gives CASSSGTGNDQPQHF.

In this sample, this clone turned up a few times. The rearrangement links TRBV6-5 to TRBJ2-7, with TRBD1 matching over 8 bases. The junction had 9 bases not matched to a gene; V was cut back by 8 bases and J by 0 bases. The length of the CDR3 is 15 residues. Germline lookup yields CDR1 MNHEY and CDR2 SVGAGI. The DNA of the CDR3 is TGTGCCAGCTCCGTAACAGGGGGATACTCCTACGAGCAGTACTTC. This sequence encodes CASSVTGGYSYEQYF.

V is TRBV4-1 and J is TRBJ2-7; 8 bases are a match to TRBD2. The germline CDR1 and CDR2 sequences are MGHRA and YSYEKL. Trimming removed 0 bases from V and 1 base from J; junction bases left unmatched: 5. The CDR3 extends over 16 amino acids. CDR3 in DNA: TGCGCCAGCAGCCAAGAAGGTAGCGGGGCTTCCTACGAGCAGTACTTC. Protein: CASSQEGSGASYEQYF.

The CDR3 DNA sequence: TGCAGCGTTGAAATGGCAGGACTAAACACTGAAGCTTTCTTT. It translates to CSVEMAGLNTEAFF. The chain recombines TRBV29-1 with TRBJ1-1; D gene ambiguous. The CDR3 is 14 residues long. V lost 2 bases to trimming and J lost 2 bases, with 12 bases between them. The V gene's germline CDR1 is SQVTM and CDR2 ANQGSEA. Full variable domain (remainder filled in from reference TRBV29-1 and TRBJ1-1): SAVISQKPSRDICQRGTSLTIQCQVDSQVTMMFWYRQQPGQSLTLIATANQGSEATYESGFVIDKFPISRPNLTFSTLTVSNMSPEDSSIYLCSVEMAGLNTEAFFGQGTRLTVV.

This clone occurred once. The DNA of the CDR3 is TGTGCCAGCAGCTTGCGAGGGTTGCGGGAGTCCGCCGGGGAGCTGTTTTTT. This codes for CASSLRGLRESAGELFF. The chain has TRBV7-9 and TRBJ2-2; TRBD2 matches 7 bases. The V segment lost 3 bases and the J segment 6 bases; nucleotides outside the gene matches: 13. CDR1 is SEHNR and CDR2 is FQNEAQ in the germline V gene (reference sequence). The CDR3 extends over 17 amino acids.

V and J are TRBV30 and TRBJ2-2; D might be TRBD2 (6 bases). Trimming took off 8 bases at V and 6 bases at J, with 16 bases between the two ends. The CDR3 extends over 13 amino acids. Germline-derived CDR1 and CDR2 are GTSNPN and SVGIG (reference sequence). The CDR3 reads CAGTGGWPGELFF. CDR3 coding DNA: TGTGCCGGGACCGGGGGATGGCCCGGGGAGCTGTTTTTT.

The chain employs TRBV2 and TRBJ2-1, with D possibly TRBD1 on 6 matching bases. CDR3 length: 16 residues. V lost 0 bases and J lost 0, with 9 bases in between. Germline CDR1 and CDR2: SNHLY and FYNNEI. CDR3 protein: CASSEARGSSYNEQFF. The DNA for the CDR3 is TGTGCCAGCAGTGAAGCCAGGGGAAGCTCCTACAATGAGCAGTTCTTC. The whole variable domain, filled in from reference TRBV2 and TRBJ2-1, reads EPEVTQTPSHQVTQMGQEVILRCVPISNHLYFYWYRQILGQKVEFLVSFYNNEISEKSEIFDDQFSVERPDGSNFTLKIRSTKLEDSAMYFCASSEARGSSYNEQFFGPGTRLTVL.

This chain links TRBV7-9 with TRBJ2-1; D is perhaps TRBD2 (6 bases). The CDR3 has 13 amino acids. Trimming removed 8 bases from V and 4 bases from J, with 12 bases in between. CDR1 and CDR2 (germline): SEHNR, FQNEAQ (reference sequence). DNA for the CDR3: TGTGCCAGCCTCCTAGCGCAATACAATGAGCAGTTCTTC. This gives the protein CASLLAQYNEQFF.